These 18 T cell receptor beta chains originate from one sample sequenced in a study of shared clonotypes between healthy human individuals. Only in-frame clones appear in the TCRdb table, and some are missing; sequencing was by immunoSEQ multiplex PCR. The sample gives some 1 million clones, about 75% of which show up once; roughly 1.5% is in the top ten. Sequenced input: memory CD4+ T cells sorted from blood. Noted subset: CD45RA-negative fraction. The receptors here all came from a man younger than 35 in good health.

This clone was seen a few times. The DNA for the CDR3 is TGCGCCAGCAGCCCCAGCAGGGAATCCTACGAGCAGTACTTC. As protein: CASSPSRESYEQYF. The genes are TRBV4-1 and TRBJ2-7; weak D call: TRBD1 (5 bases). V lost 4 bases, J lost 1 base, and 11 bases lay in between. Looked up from germline, CDR1 is MGHRA and CDR2 is YSYEKL. The CDR3 runs to 14 residues.

The rearrangement uses TRBV9 and TRBJ2-3; D not resolved. V lost 1 base and J lost 0, with 9 bases in between. This CDR3 is built from 15 residues. The germline V gene encodes CDR1 SGDLS and CDR2 YYNGEE. CDR3 bases: TGTGCCAGCAGCGTAAATCCGGCCAGCACAGATACGCAGTATTTT. It specifies CASSVNPASTDTQYF.

In DNA form, the CDR3 reads TGTGCCAGCAGTCCCCCAGAAAAAAGGCATGGCTACACCTTC. This translates into CASSPPEKRHGYTF. V and J are TRBV6-5 and TRBJ1-2; D remains ambiguous. V was clipped by 5 bases and J by 6 bases, with 16 bases between them. The CDR3 consists of 14 residues. CDR1 is MNHEY and CDR2 is SVGAGI in the germline V gene.

This chain uses TRBV7-2 with TRBJ2-7; D remains ambiguous. Germline V gives CDR1 SGHTA, CDR2 FQGNSA. Trimming left V 3 bases short and J 4 bases short, with 16 bases between. CDR3 length: 15 amino acids. CDR3 amino acids: CASSFQRQTLYEQYF. CDR3 sequence (DNA): TGTGCCAGCAGCTTCCAGCGACAAACATTATACGAGCAGTACTTC.

The rearrangement uses TRBV21-1 and TRBJ2-7; the D segment call TRBD2 is taken from the table without a DNA check. TRBV21-1 is a pseudogene segment. The CDR3 has 16 amino acids. CDR3 amino acids: CASSKAPGGPYYEQYF. Written as DNA, the CDR3 is TGTGCCAGCAGCAAAGCTCCGGGGGGGCCTTACTACGAGCAGTACTTC.

This clone was counted once. The chain combines TRBV6-1 with TRBJ2-1; 7 bases agree with TRBD2. The CDR3 covers 15 residues. V lost 6 bases, J lost 4 bases, and 9 bases stayed unmatched. Looked up from germline, CDR1 is MNHNS and CDR2 is SASEGT. The CDR3 sequence is CASSPGVAGYNEQFF. In DNA, the CDR3 is TGTGCCAGCAGCCCCGGGGTAGCGGGTTACAATGAGCAGTTCTTC.

The chain links TRBV5-8 to TRBJ1-2, with 9 bases matching TRBD1. Germline V gene sequence: CDR1 SGHTS, CDR2 YDEGEE. The J segment lost 6 bases and the V segment lost 6 bases, leaving 6 bases of the junction unmatched. CDR3 length equals 13 residues. CDR3 sequence (DNA): TGTGCCAGCACCCAACAGGGGGCCAATGGCTACACCTTC. Translation gives CASTQQGANGYTF.

This clone has more than one count but fewer than ten. The chain uses TRBV27 and TRBJ2-7; a possible D gene is TRBD1 (6 bases). Per germline, CDR1 MNHEY and CDR2 SMNVEV (reference sequence). The CDR3 has 17 residues. Trimming took 6 bases from V and 1 from J, leaving 22 bases between them. The CDR3, as DNA: TGTGCCAGCAGATCTGCCTTGGGGGCAGCGATGTCCTACGAGCAGTACTTC. This codes for CASRSALGAAMSYEQYF.

The V call is TRBV6-5, the J call TRBJ2-1; TRBD1 is a possible D gene (6 bases). Looked up from germline, CDR1 is MNHEY and CDR2 is SVGAGI. The CDR3 is made up of 11 amino acids. V was cut by 8 bases and J by 9 bases, with 11 bases left in between. In DNA form, the CDR3 reads TGTGCCAGCGGCAGGGGCCGTGAGCAGTTCTTC. This gives the protein CASGRGREQFF.

The gene calls are TRBV7-6 and TRBJ1-4; TRBD1 matches 7 bases. V lost 6 bases and J lost 7; bases outside the gene matches: 5. CDR1 and CDR2 from the germline V gene are SGHVS and FNYEAQ. The CDR3 is made up of 13 amino acids. The CDR3 is CASSQGEAEKLFF. In nucleotides, the CDR3 is TGTGCCAGCAGTCAGGGGGAGGCTGAAAAACTGTTTTTT.

CDR3 sequence reads: CASRVAGLVVEQFF. The CDR3 nucleotides are TGTGCCAGCAGAGTGGCGGGACTAGTGGTTGAGCAGTTCTTC. The J gene is TRBJ2-1, the V gene TRBV2, with 8 bases identical to TRBD2. J gave up 9 bases and V 6 bases, and 10 bases lay outside the gene matches. Germline CDR1 is SNHLY and CDR2 is FYNNEI. This CDR3 region has 14 residues.

The rearrangement uses TRBV2 and TRBJ2-1; 8 bases align to TRBD2. Germline CDR1 reads SNHLY; CDR2 reads FYNNEI. The CDR3 spans 16 residues. The V gene end was trimmed by 6 bases and the J gene end by 7 bases; junction bases not matched to a gene: 14. As DNA, the CDR3 is TGTGCCAGCAGGGGACTAGGATTGGGCACACGGAATGAGCAGTTCTTC. Protein sequence: CASRGLGLGTRNEQFF.

Remarks on this clone: This CDR3 is also generated by other DNA sequences in the sample. The rearrangement joins TRBV30 to TRBJ1-3, with 7 bases fitting TRBD1. Germline V gene lookup returns CDR1 GTSNPN and CDR2 SVGIG (reference sequence). CDR3 length equals 14 residues. With 4 bases clipped from V and 0 bases from J, the junction kept 3 bases outside the gene matches. CDR3 sequence reads: CAWTGGFSGNTIYF. CDR3 coding DNA: TGTGCCTGGACAGGGGGATTCTCTGGAAACACCATATATTTT.

This sequence joins TRBV4-1 and TRBJ2-2, with 11 bases fitting TRBD1. Germline CDR1 and CDR2: MGHRA and YSYEKL. This CDR3 contains 18 residues. V was pared by 4 bases and J by 3 bases, with 10 bases of the junction left unmatched. The CDR3: CASSRAYRTGGDTGELFF. The CDR3, as DNA: TGCGCCAGCAGCCGGGCCTACCGGACAGGGGGCGACACCGGGGAGCTGTTTTTT.

The chain has TRBV10-3 and TRBJ2-5; 8 bases map to TRBD2. CDR3 size: 16 residues. Germline V gene data show CDR1 as ENHRY and CDR2 as SYGVKD. V gave up 3 bases and J gave up 5 bases; unmatched junction bases: 11. CDR3 in amino acids: CAISDGLAGLGETQYF. The CDR3 coding sequence is TGTGCCATCAGTGACGGGTTAGCGGGATTGGGTGAGACCCAGTACTTC.

This clone came up once. V and J are TRBV5-1 and TRBJ2-5; tentatively, D is TRBD1 (5 bases). The CDR3 has 15 residues. V was cut by 4 bases and J by 0 bases, with 13 bases left in between. Per the germline V gene, CDR1 is SGHRS and CDR2 is YFSETQ. CDR3: CASSVAGLYQETQYF. CDR3 bases: TGCGCCAGCAGCGTGGCAGGGCTGTACCAAGAGACCCAGTACTTC.

The chain joins TRBV29-1 to TRBJ2-3, with 7 bases fitting TRBD1. The CDR3 totals 13 residues. The junction had 3 bases not matched to a gene; V was cut back by 4 bases and J by 2 bases. CDR1 and CDR2 (germline): SQVTM, ANQGSEA. The CDR3 here is CSVGQGLTDTQYF. DNA of the CDR3: TGCAGCGTTGGACAGGGTCTCACAGATACGCAGTATTTT.

The chain is built from TRBV10-1 and TRBJ2-1, with D possibly being TRBD1 (6 bases). Germline lookup yields CDR1 WNHNN and CDR2 SYGVQD (reference sequence). The length of the CDR3 is 13 residues. Trimming shortened V by 3 bases and J by 10 bases, and 13 bases separated the two germline ends. CDR3 nucleotide sequence: TGCGCCAGCAGTGACTACGCAGGGGACGAGCAGTTCTTC. Encoded protein: CASSDYAGDEQFF.